The 8 T cell receptor beta chains given below trace back to one sample, sequenced in a study of OX40 agonist ivuxolimab in advanced cancers. Repertoires were generated with immunoSEQ multiplex PCR, while TCRdb's copy carries only in-frame clones and drops some. Seen here are about 73,000 clones, around 86% observed once, and the top ten hold less than 0.8%. The sequencing used CD4+ or CD8+ T cells sorted from blood, collected in a trial of the OX40 agonist ivuxolimab. The receptor set was obtained from an adult with an advanced solid tumor such as melanoma, head and neck, liver or kidney cancer.

CDR3 sequence (DNA): TGTGCCAGCAGTTACGGGCTCACTTTCAACACTGAAGCTTTCTTT. Amino acid sequence: CASSYGLTFNTEAFF. The chain recombines TRBV6-6 with TRBJ1-1, with no clear D. Germline V gene sequence: CDR1 MNHNY, CDR2 SVGAGI (reference sequence). This CDR3 is built from 15 residues. Trimming stripped 2 bases from V and 2 bases from J, with 12 bases between.

J is TRBJ2-1 and V is TRBV7-9; D uncertain. The CDR3 has 15 residues. V was pared by 2 bases and J by 6 bases, with 14 bases between. In germline, CDR1 is SEHNR, CDR2 FQNEAQ (reference sequence). The CDR3 loop reads CASSLNRPTGNEQFF. CDR3 sequence (DNA): TGTGCCAGCAGCTTAAATAGGCCTACGGGCAATGAGCAGTTCTTC.

The rearrangement links TRBV6-6 to TRBJ2-5, with unresolved D. The CDR3 covers 13 residues. CDR1 is MNHNY, CDR2 SVGAGI, per germline (reference sequence). V shed 6 bases and J shed 5 bases, with 13 bases lying between them. The CDR3 reads CASSETPQETQYF. Written as DNA, the CDR3 is TGTGCCAGCAGCGAGACACCGCAGGAGACCCAGTACTTC.

The count of this clone is one. This chain uses TRBV27 with TRBJ1-5, with TRBD1 as a possible D gene (5 bases). The V gene lost 1 base and the J gene lost 6 bases, with 10 bases spanning the gap. This CDR3 has 14 amino acids. Germline V gene lookup returns CDR1 MNHEY and CDR2 SMNVEV (reference sequence). The CDR3 is CASSLWGTGQPQHF. In DNA form, the CDR3 reads TGTGCCAGCAGTTTATGGGGGACGGGTCAGCCCCAGCATTTT.

The V and J genes are TRBV5-4 and TRBJ1-1, with a weak D call TRBD1 (5 bases). CDR1 is SGHNT, CDR2 YYREEE, per germline (reference sequence). The length of the CDR3 is 14 residues. V was trimmed by 2 bases and J by 0 bases, leaving 8 bases between them. The CDR3 sequence is CASSFTGMNTEAFF. Here the CDR3 DNA reads TGTGCCAGCAGCTTCACAGGTATGAACACTGAAGCTTTCTTT.

The chain combines TRBV29-1 with TRBJ2-3; weak D call: TRBD1 (5 bases). CDR1 and CDR2 (germline): SQVTM, ANQGSEA. V lost 2 bases, J lost 5 bases, and 11 bases lay in between. This CDR3 comprises 13 residues. The CDR3 sequence is CSVELAQGDTQYF. As DNA, the CDR3 is TGCAGCGTTGAACTCGCGCAGGGAGATACGCAGTATTTT.

This sequence joins TRBV7-2 and TRBJ2-7; D not certain. V dropped 5 bases and J dropped 2 bases, with 10 bases sitting between them. The V gene's germline CDR1 is SGHTA and CDR2 FQGNSA. CDR3 length: 13 amino acids. The CDR3 region has the DNA TGTGCCAGCAGCCCCGATAGGACCTACGAGCAGTACTTC. It specifies CASSPDRTYEQYF.

The chain is built from TRBV5-4 and TRBJ2-7, with D hard to call. Germline V gene data show CDR1 as SGHNT and CDR2 as YYREEE (reference sequence). The V end lost 2 bases, the J end lost 7 bases, and 13 bases lay between the germline ends. This CDR3 comprises 13 residues. CDR3 sequence: CASSLRPKGEQYF. CDR3 bases: TGTGCCAGCAGCTTAAGGCCAAAGGGTGAGCAGTACTTC.